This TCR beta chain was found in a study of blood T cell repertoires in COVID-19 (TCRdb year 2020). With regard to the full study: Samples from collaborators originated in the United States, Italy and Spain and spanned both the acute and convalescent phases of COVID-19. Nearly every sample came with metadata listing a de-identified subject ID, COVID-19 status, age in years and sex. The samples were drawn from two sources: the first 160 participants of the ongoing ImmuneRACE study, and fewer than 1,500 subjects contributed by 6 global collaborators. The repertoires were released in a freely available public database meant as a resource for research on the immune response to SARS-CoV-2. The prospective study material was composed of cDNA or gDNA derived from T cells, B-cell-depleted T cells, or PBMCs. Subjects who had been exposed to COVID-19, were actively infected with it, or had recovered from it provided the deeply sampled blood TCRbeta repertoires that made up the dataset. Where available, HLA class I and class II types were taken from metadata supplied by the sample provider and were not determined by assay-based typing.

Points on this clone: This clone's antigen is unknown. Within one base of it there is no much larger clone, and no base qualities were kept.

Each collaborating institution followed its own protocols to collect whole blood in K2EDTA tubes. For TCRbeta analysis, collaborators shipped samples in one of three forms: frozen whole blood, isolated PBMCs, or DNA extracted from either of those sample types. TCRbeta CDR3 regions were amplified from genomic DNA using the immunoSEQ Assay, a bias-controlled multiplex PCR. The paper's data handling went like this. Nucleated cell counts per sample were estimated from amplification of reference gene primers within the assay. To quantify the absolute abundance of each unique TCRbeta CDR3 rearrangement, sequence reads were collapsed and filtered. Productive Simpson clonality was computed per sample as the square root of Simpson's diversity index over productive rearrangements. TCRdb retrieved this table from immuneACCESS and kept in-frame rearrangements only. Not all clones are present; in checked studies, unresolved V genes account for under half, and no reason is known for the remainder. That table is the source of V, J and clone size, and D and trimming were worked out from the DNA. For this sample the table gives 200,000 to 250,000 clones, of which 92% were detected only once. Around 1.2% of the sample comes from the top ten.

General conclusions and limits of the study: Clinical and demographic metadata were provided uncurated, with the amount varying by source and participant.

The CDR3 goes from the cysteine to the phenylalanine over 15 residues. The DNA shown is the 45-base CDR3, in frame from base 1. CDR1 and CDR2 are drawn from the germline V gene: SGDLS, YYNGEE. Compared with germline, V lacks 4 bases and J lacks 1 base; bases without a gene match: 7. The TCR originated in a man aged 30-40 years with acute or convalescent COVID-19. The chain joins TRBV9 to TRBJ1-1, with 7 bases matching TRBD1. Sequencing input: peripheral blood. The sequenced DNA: TGTGCCAGCAGCCAACTTAACAGGGGGAACACTGAAGCTTTCTTT. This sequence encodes CASSQLNRGNTEAFF.